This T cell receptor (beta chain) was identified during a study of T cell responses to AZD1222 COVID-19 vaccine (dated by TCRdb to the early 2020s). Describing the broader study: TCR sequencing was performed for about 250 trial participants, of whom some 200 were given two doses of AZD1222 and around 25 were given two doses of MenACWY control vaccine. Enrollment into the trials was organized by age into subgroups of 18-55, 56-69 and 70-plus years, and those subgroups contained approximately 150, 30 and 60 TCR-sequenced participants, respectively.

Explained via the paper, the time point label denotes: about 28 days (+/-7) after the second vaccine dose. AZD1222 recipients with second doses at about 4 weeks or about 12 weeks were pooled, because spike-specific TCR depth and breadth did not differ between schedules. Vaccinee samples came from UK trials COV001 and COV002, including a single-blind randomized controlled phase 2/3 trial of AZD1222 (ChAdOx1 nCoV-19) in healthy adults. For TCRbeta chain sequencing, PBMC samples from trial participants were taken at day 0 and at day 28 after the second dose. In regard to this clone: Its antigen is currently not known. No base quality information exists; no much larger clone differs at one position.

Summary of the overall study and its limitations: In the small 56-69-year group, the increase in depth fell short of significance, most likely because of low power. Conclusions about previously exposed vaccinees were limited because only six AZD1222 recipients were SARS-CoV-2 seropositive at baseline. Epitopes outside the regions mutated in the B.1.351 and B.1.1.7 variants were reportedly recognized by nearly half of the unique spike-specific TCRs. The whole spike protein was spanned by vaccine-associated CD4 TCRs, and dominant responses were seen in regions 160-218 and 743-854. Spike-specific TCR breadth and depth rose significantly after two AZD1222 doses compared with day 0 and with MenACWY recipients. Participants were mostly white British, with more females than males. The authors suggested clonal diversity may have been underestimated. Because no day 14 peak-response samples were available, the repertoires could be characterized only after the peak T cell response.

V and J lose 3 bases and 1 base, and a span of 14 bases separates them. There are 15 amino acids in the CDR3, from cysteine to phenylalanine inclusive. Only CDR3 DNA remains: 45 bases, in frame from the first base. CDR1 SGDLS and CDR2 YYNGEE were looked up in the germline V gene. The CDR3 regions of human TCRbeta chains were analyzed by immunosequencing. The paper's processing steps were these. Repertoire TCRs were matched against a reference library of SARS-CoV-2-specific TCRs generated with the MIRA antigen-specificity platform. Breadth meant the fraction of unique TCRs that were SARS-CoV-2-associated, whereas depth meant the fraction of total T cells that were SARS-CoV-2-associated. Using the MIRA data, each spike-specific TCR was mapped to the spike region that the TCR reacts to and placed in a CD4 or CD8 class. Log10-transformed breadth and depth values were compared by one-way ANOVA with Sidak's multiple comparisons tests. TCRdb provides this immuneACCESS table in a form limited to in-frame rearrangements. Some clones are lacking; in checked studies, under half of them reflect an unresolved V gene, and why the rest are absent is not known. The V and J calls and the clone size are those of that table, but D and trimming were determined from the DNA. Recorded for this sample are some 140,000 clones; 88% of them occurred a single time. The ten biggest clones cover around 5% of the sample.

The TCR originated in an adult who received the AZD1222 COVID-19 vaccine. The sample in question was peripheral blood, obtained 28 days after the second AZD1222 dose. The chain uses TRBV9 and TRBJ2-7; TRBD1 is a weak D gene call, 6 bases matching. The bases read TGTGCCAGCAGCGAGGCCGGGACATTATCCTACGAGCAGTACTTC. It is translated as CASSEAGTLSYEQYF. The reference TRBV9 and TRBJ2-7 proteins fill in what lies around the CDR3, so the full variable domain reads DSGVTQTPKHLITATGQRVTLRCSPRSGDLSVYWYQQSLDQGLQFLIQYYNGEERAKGNILERFSAQQFPDLHSELNLSSLELGDSALYFCASSEAGTLSYEQYFGPGTRLTVT.